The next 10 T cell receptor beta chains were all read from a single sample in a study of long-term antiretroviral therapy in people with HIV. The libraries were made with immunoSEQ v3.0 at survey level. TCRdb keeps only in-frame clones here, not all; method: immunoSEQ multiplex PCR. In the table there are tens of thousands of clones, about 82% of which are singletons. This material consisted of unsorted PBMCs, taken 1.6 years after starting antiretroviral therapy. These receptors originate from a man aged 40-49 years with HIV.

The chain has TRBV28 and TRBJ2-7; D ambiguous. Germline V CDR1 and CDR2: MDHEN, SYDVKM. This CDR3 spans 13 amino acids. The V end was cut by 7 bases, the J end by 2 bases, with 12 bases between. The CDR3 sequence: CASNPIPAYEQYF. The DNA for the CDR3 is TGTGCCAGCAATCCTATCCCCGCCTACGAGCAGTACTTC.

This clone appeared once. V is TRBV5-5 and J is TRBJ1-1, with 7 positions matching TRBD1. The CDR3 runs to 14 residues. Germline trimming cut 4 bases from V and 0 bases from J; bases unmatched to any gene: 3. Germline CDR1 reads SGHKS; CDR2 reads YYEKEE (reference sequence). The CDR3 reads CASSGTVMNTEAFF. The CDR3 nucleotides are TGTGCCAGCAGCGGGACAGTTATGAACACTGAAGCTTTCTTT.

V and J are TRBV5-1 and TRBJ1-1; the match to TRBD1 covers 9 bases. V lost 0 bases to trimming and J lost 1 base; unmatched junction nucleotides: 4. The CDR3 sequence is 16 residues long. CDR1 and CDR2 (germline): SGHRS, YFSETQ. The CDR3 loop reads CASSLGLGQGNTEAFF. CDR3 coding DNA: TGCGCCAGCAGCTTGGGGTTGGGACAGGGGAACACTGAAGCTTTCTTT.

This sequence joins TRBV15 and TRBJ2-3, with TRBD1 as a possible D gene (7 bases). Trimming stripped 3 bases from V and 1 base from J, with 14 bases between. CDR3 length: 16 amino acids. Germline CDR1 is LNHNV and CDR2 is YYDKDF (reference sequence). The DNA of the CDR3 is TGTGCCACCAGCAGCGGGGGACAGCTACGCACAGATACGCAGTATTTT. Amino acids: CATSSGGQLRTDTQYF.

The CDR3 DNA follows: TGCGCCAGCAGAACCGGACGGAGTTTGAACACTGAAGCTTTCTTT. Its translation is CASRTGRSLNTEAFF. The V gene is TRBV10-2, the J gene TRBJ1-1; D is unresolved. This CDR3 spans 15 amino acids. Germline CDR1 WSHSY, CDR2 SAAADI. The germline V and J ends were trimmed by 6 bases and 0 bases, with 14 bases remaining between them.

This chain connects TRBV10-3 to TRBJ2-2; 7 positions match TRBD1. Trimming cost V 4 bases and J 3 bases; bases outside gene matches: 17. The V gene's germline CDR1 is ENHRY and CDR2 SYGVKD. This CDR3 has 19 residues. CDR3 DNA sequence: TGTGCCATCAGTGGGCCCCCGGGACAGACACAGGTGGACACCGGGGAGCTGTTTTTT. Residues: CAISGPPGQTQVDTGELFF.

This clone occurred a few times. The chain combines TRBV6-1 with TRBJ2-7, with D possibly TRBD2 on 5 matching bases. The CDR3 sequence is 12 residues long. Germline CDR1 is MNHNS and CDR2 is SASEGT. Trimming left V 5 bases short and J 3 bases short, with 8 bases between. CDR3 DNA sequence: TGTGCCAGCAGTATGGGGAGCTACGAGCAGTACTTC. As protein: CASSMGSYEQYF.

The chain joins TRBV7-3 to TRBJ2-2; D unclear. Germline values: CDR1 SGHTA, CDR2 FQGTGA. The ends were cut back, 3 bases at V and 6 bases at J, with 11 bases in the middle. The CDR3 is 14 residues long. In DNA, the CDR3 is TGTGCCAGCAGCTTGATACGGGTACCCGGGGAGCTGTTTTTT. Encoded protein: CASSLIRVPGELFF.

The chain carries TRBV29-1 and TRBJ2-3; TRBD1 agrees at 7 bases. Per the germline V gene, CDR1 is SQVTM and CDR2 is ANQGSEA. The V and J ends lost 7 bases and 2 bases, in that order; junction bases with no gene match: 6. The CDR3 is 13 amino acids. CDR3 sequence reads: CSAPGQNTDTQYF. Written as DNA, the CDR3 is TGCAGCGCTCCGGGACAGAACACAGATACGCAGTATTTT.

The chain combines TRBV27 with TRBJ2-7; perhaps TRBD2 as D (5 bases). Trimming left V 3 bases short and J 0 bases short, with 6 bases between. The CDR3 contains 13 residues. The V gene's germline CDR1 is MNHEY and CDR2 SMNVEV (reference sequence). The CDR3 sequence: CASSFGGSYEQYF. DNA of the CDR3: TGTGCCAGCAGTTTCGGAGGCTCCTACGAGCAGTACTTC.